These T cell receptor beta chains were read from a single sample in a study of PD-L1 blockade in urothelial cancer. Only in-frame clones appear in the TCRdb table, and some are missing; sequencing was by immunoSEQ multiplex PCR. In the table there are about 51,000 clones, about 86% of which are singletons. Sample: PBMCs, taken around atezolizumab (anti-PD-L1) treatment. The receptors here all came from a man aged 55 to 70 with urothelial cancer. CDR3s include the opening cysteine and the closing phenylalanine or tryptophan. A D gene is named only where the DNA matches it firmly. Rows may omit the clone size; those that give it use once, few, many or a size class.

clone_size,d_call,j_call,v_call,cdr3_nt,cdr3_aa
-,TRBD1,TRBJ1-5,TRBV2,TGTGCCAGCCTCCGGGACAGGGGGCCTGGCAATCAGCCCCAGCATTTT,CASLRDRGPGNQPQHF
-,-,TRBJ1-5,TRBV30,TGTGCCTGCACGAGGGCAGGGGATAGTGTTGGCAATCAGCCCCAGCATTTT,CACTRAGDSVGNQPQHF
-,-,TRBJ1-3,TRBV19,TGTGCCAGTCGGGGGTTAGGGTACACCATATATTTT,CASRGLGYTIYF
-,TRBD1,TRBJ2-5,TRBV6-5,TGTGCCAGCAGGTCCAGGGGGCGTCAAGAGACCCAGTACTTC,CASRSRGRQETQYF
-,-,TRBJ2-5,TRBV18,TGTGCCAGCTCACCACCGGTACAGGGAGAGACCCAGTACTTC,CASSPPVQGETQYF
-,-,TRBJ2-5,TRBV9,TGTGCCAGCAGCGTAGCGCCGGTCGCAGAGACCCAGTACTTC,CASSVAPVAETQYF
-,TRBD1,TRBJ2-1,TRBV11-3,TGTGCCAGCAGCTATAGCCGGGACAGATACAATGAGCAGTTCTTC,CASSYSRDRYNEQFF
-,-,TRBJ2-1,TRBV11-3,TGTGCCAGCAGCGTGGACAGCTCCTACAATGAGCAGTTCTTC,CASSVDSSYNEQFF
-,-,TRBJ1-5,TRBV6-1,TGTGCCAGCAGTGAATTTCAGGGTGGCAATCAGCCCCAGCATTTT,CASSEFQGGNQPQHF
-,-,TRBJ2-3,TRBV5-6,TGTGCCAGCAGCTTAACGCCTAGACCCACAGATACGCAGTATTTT,CASSLTPRPTDTQYF
once,-,TRBJ1-4,TRBV6-1,TGTGCCAGCATTATTCCCGGGGTCGGGGTGGAAAAACTGTTTTTT,CASIIPGVGVEKLFF
once,TRBD1,TRBJ1-1,TRBV11-2,TGTGCCAGCAGCTTAGGACAGGGAGGCAACACTGAAGCTTTCTTT,CASSLGQGGNTEAFF
-,-,TRBJ2-6,TRBV5-4,TGTGCCAGCAGCTGGAGGATCTCTGGGGCCAACGTCCTGACTTTC,CASSWRISGANVLTF
-,-,TRBJ2-5,TRBV5-1,TGCGCCAGCACCGACCGGGATCGGACTGGGACCCAGTACTTC,CASTDRDRTGTQYF
-,-,TRBJ2-7,TRBV2,TGTGCCATACGGAGAGGATCCTACGAGCAGTACTTC,CAIRRGSYEQYF
-,TRBD2,TRBJ2-1,TRBV5-1,TGCGCCAGCAGCCCGACTAGCGTTTTCGATGAGCAGTTCTTC,CASSPTSVFDEQFF
-,-,TRBJ1-2,TRBV5-4,TGTGCCAGCAGCTTGGGATGGGGCAGGGGCTACACCTTC,CASSLGWGRGYTF
-,-,TRBJ2-7,TRBV16,TGTGCCAGCAGCCAAATCGCAGCGACCTCCTACGAGCAGTACTTC,CASSQIAATSYEQYF
-,-,TRBJ1-5,TRBV4-1,TGCGCCAGCAGCCAATTCGGGAGCAATCAGCCCCAGCATTTT,CASSQFGSNQPQHF
-,-,TRBJ2-1,TRBV30,TGTGCCTGGACCCACAGGGTGACCCCGTTCTTC,CAWTHRVTPFF
-,TRBD2,TRBJ2-5,TRBV7-2,TGTGCCAGCAGCCCTTCGGGACTAGCGGGAGTGAAGACCCAGTACTTC,CASSPSGLAGVKTQYF
-,TRBD1,TRBJ1-4,TRBV9,TGTGCCAGCAGCGTCCCGGGACAGCATGAAAAACTGTTTTTT,CASSVPGQHEKLFF
-,TRBD2,TRBJ2-2,TRBV5-1,TGCGCCAGCAGCTTGACGGGGGGGCTAACCGGGGAGCTGTTTTTT,CASSLTGGLTGELFF
-,-,TRBJ2-1,TRBV6-5,TGTGCCAGCAGTTATACTAGTGTTACTGTTGAGCAGTTCTTC,CASSYTSVTVEQFF
-,TRBD2,TRBJ2-7,TRBV6-4,TGTGCCAGCAGTCCCGGACTAGCGGGAGCATACGAGCAGTACTTC,CASSPGLAGAYEQYF
-,-,TRBJ2-7,TRBV5-1,TGCGCCAGCAGCTTGGAGGCCGGTGGAGCCTACGAGCAGTACTTC,CASSLEAGGAYEQYF
-,TRBD2,TRBJ2-1,TRBV11-2,TGTGCCAGCAGTTTTGGACTAGCAGACAATGAGCAGTTCTTC,CASSFGLADNEQFF
-,TRBD1,TRBJ1-3,TRBV7-2,TGTGCCAGCAGCCAACCGTGGGGGACAGGGGCTATATCTGGAAACACCATATATTTT,CASSQPWGTGAISGNTIYF
once,-,TRBJ2-5,TRBV7-2,TGTGCCAGCAGCTTAGTACAGGGAGAGACCCAGTACTTC,CASSLVQGETQYF
-,-,TRBJ2-5,TRBV5-1,TGCGCCAGCTCAGGGGAGACCCAGTACTTC,CASSGETQYF
-,TRBD2,TRBJ2-5,TRBV2,TGTGCCAGCAGTGAAAGAGTAGCGGGGGGGCAAGAGACCCAGTACTTC,CASSERVAGGQETQYF
few,-,TRBJ1-1,TRBV30,TGTGCCTGGAGTATCACCGCGGGAAGGGTGAACACTGAAGCTTTCTTT,CAWSITAGRVNTEAFF
once,-,TRBJ2-7,TRBV7-9,TGTGCCAGCATAGACGGAGGGCTCGAGCAGTACTTC,CASIDGGLEQYF
-,-,TRBJ1-4,TRBV6-5,TGTGCCAGCACTACAGGGCTTACTAATGAAAAACTGTTTTTT,CASTTGLTNEKLFF
-,-,TRBJ1-3,TRBV29-1,TGCAGCGTTGCCTCAAACAGGGCCTCTGGAAACACCATATATTTT,CSVASNRASGNTIYF
-,-,TRBJ1-1,TRBV7-8,TGTGCCAGCAGCGACCCCGGCCGGGGTGAAGCTTTCTTT,CASSDPGRGEAFF
once,TRBD1,TRBJ1-1,TRBV11-2,TGTGCCAGCAGCTTATCACAGGGGCGTACTGAAGCTTTCTTT,CASSLSQGRTEAFF
-,-,TRBJ2-2,TRBV21-1,TGTGCCAGCAGCAAAGGGCCAGGGGTCAACACCGGGGAGCTGTTTTTT,CASSKGPGVNTGELFF
-,-,TRBJ2-3,TRBV14,TGTGCCAGCAGCCAGGGGGCCGGGGCGACAGATACGCAGTATTTT,CASSQGAGATDTQYF
-,TRBD1,TRBJ2-5,TRBV6-1,TGTGCCAGCAGTGAATCCCCCGGGACAGGGGAGACCCAGTACTTC,CASSESPGTGETQYF
-,TRBD2,TRBJ2-2,TRBV27,TGTGCCAGCAGTTCCCTACCGGGACTAGAGACCGGGGAGCTGTTTTTT,CASSSLPGLETGELFF
-,-,TRBJ1-6,TRBV7-9,TGTGCCAGCAGCTTAGGGAGTGTCACTATAGCCCCACTCCACTTT,CASSLGSVTIAPLHF
-,-,TRBJ1-3,TRBV28,TGTGCCAGCAGTACAGGGTTTTATGGAAACACCATATATTTT,CASSTGFYGNTIYF
-,TRBD2,TRBJ2-7,TRBV18,TGTGCCAGCTCACCACGCGGGGGGGGCCGCGACGAGCAGTACTTC,CASSPRGGGRDEQYF
-,-,TRBJ1-2,TRBV5-1,TGCGCCAGCAGCTTGGCCCTTACCCCTCAGGGCTATGGCTACACCTTC,CASSLALTPQGYGYTF
-,-,TRBJ1-1,TRBV27,TGTGCCAGCAGTGAGGGACACACGAACACTGAAGCTTTCTTT,CASSEGHTNTEAFF
-,-,TRBJ1-1,TRBV30,TGTGCCTGGAGCGGGGGGAACACTGAAGCTTTCTTT,CAWSGGNTEAFF
-,TRBD1,TRBJ1-6,TRBV25-1,TGTGCCAGCTTAAAGGGACAGGGTGGTTCACCCCTCCACTTT,CASLKGQGGSPLHF
-,TRBD1,TRBJ2-3,TRBV7-9,TGTGCCAGCAGCCGGGACAGGGGGTTGACAGATACGCAGTATTTT,CASSRDRGLTDTQYF
-,TRBD2,TRBJ2-1,TRBV7-3,TGTGCCAGCAGCCTTAGCGGGAGTCCTTACAATGAGCAGTTCTTC,CASSLSGSPYNEQFF
-,-,TRBJ1-1,TRBV28,TGTGCCAGCAGCTTAGCCGGTCCCCCGTCGATAGCTTTCTTT,CASSLAGPPSIAFF
-,TRBD1,TRBJ2-7,TRBV18,TGTGCCAGCTCACCACCCGGGACAGCCCTCTACGAGCAGTACTTC,CASSPPGTALYEQYF
-,-,TRBJ2-7,TRBV5-4,TGTGCCAGCAGGGCGTGGAGGGACCTTGGGGACGGGCAGTACTTC,CASRAWRDLGDGQYF